What follows are 14 T cell receptor beta chains derived from one specimen sequenced in a study of cytomegalovirus exposure and HLA in healthy donors (dated by TCRdb to the late 2010s). The library was made by the immunoSEQ multiplex PCR assay. A mixture of 60 forward primers for TCR Vbeta segments and 13 reverse primers for TCR Jbeta segments was used in the multiplex PCR. This is the immuneACCESS table as TCRdb keeps it, with only in-frame sequences that have V and J called. A part of the clones is gone; compared with another copy, unresolved V genes explain less than half, and the rest is unexplained. Within this sample are about 98,000 clones, with more than 70% of them counted one time only. The ten largest clonotypes hold approximately 10% of the sample. Sequences were obtained from PBMCs. The source of these receptors is a man between 18 and 35 years old in good health and CMV-seropositive.

The chain recombines TRBV5-1 with TRBJ1-6; weak D call: TRBD1 (5 bases). Trimming took 0 bases from V and 11 from J, leaving 18 bases between them. This CDR3 comprises 16 residues. The germline CDR1 and CDR2 sequences are SGHRS and YFSETQ. CDR3 sequence (DNA): TGCGCCAGCAGCTTGGAAAGTCAGGCAACGGGGGCACCCCTCCACTTT. Translating it yields CASSLESQATGAPLHF.

The genes are TRBV16 and TRBJ2-3, with 7 bases aligning to TRBD1. J lost 0 bases, V lost 4 bases, and 1 base had no gene match. Germline V lookup: CDR1 KGHSY, CDR2 FQNENV. This CDR3 region has 14 residues. This chain's CDR3 is CASSRDRSTDTQYF. CDR3 bases: TGTGCCAGCAGCCGGGACAGAAGCACAGATACGCAGTATTTT.

V and J are TRBV5-1 and TRBJ1-3; D remains unclear. The germline V and J ends were trimmed by 0 bases and 0 bases, with 10 bases remaining between them. The length of the CDR3 is 16 residues. Per germline, CDR1 SGHRS and CDR2 YFSETQ. The CDR3 here is CASSLERGISGNTIYF. CDR3 coding DNA: TGCGCCAGCAGCTTGGAGCGGGGAATCTCTGGAAACACCATATATTTT.

This clone was observed a single time. The J gene is TRBJ2-1, the V gene TRBV7-7; 8 bases match TRBD1. The ends lost 1 base at V and 8 bases at J; junction bases unmatched: 4. CDR1 is SSHAT, CDR2 FNYEAQ, per germline (reference sequence). The CDR3 sequence is 14 residues long. The CDR3 coding sequence is TGTGCCAGCAGCTTAGAAGGGACAGGCTATGAGCAGTTCTTC. Residues: CASSLEGTGYEQFF.

The chain uses TRBV5-1 and TRBJ1-4; D not resolved. This CDR3 contains 16 residues. From germline, CDR1 is SGHRS and CDR2 YFSETQ. V gave up 5 bases and J gave up 0 bases, with 14 bases separating them. In nucleotides, the CDR3 is TGCGCCAGCAGGTTGAATGCGGGAGCAACTAATGAAAAACTGTTTTTT. Amino acids: CASRLNAGATNEKLFF.

The chain joins TRBV6-6 to TRBJ2-2; 10 nucleotides align to TRBD2. V lost 5 bases to trimming and J lost 1 base; unmatched junction nucleotides: 4. The CDR3 is 16 residues long. Germline assignment: CDR1 MNHNY and CDR2 SVGAGI (reference sequence). The DNA of the CDR3 is TGTGCCAGCAGTCCGCTAGCGGGGGAGAACACCGGGGAGCTGTTTTTT. This gives the protein CASSPLAGENTGELFF.

The chain joins TRBV27 to TRBJ1-1; the D gene is possibly TRBD1 (5 bases). The CDR3 totals 14 residues. From germline, CDR1 is MNHEY and CDR2 SMNVEV (reference sequence). V lost 3 bases to trimming and J lost 3 bases, with 11 bases between them. The CDR3 DNA follows: TGTGCCAGCAGTTTCCGCCAGGGTTACACTGAAGCTTTCTTT. This gives the protein CASSFRQGYTEAFF.

The V gene is TRBV6-1, the J gene TRBJ1-1; D is perhaps TRBD1 (6 bases). In germline, CDR1 is MNHNS, CDR2 SASEGT. The CDR3 spans 14 residues. The germline V and J ends were trimmed by 3 bases and 6 bases, with 14 bases remaining between them. The CDR3 protein is CASSDDRYLSEAFF. The DNA of the CDR3 is TGTGCCAGCAGTGACGACAGGTATTTATCTGAAGCTTTCTTT.

The chain uses TRBV10-3 and TRBJ2-1; 9 nucleotides line up with TRBD1. CDR1 and CDR2 (germline): ENHRY, SYGVKD. V gave up 5 bases and J gave up 6 bases; unmatched junction bases: 8. The length of the CDR3 is 15 residues. The chain's CDR3 is CAISSGTGRSNEQFF. CDR3 nucleotides: TGTGCCATCAGTTCCGGGACAGGGAGGAGCAATGAGCAGTTCTTC.

This rearrangement joins TRBV5-1 to TRBJ1-2; TRBD1 is a possible D gene (5 bases). Trimming removed 0 bases at V and 4 bases at J, with 16 bases between. The CDR3 consists of 16 residues. Germline CDR1 SGHRS, CDR2 YFSETQ. The CDR3 coding sequence is TGCGCCAGCAGCTTGGACGGACAAAGGGCAGGCTATGGCTACACCTTC. It specifies CASSLDGQRAGYGYTF.

The chain couples TRBV10-1 to TRBJ2-1, with D perhaps TRBD2 (6 bases). Trimming took 9 bases from V and 6 from J, leaving 15 bases between them. The V gene's germline CDR1 is WNHNN and CDR2 SYGVQD (reference sequence). The CDR3 extends over 13 amino acids. CDR3 bases: TGCGCCAGACCCCGGGAGAGAGGCAATGAGCAGTTCTTC. Amino acids: CARPRERGNEQFF.

The V and J genes are TRBV14 and TRBJ1-1; D is unclear. CDR3 length: 14 residues. Trimming shortened V by 2 bases and J by 5 bases, and 12 bases separated the two germline ends. CDR1 is SGHDN, CDR2 FVKESK, per germline. In nucleotides, the CDR3 is TGTGCCAGCAGCCAAAATTTCGGGTCAACTGAAGCTTTCTTT. Translation: CASSQNFGSTEAFF.

Comments on this clone: Since a far larger clone is one base different, this is likely a read error. This chain links TRBV30 with TRBJ1-2; no definite D call. From germline, CDR1 is GTSNPN and CDR2 SVGIG (reference sequence). This CDR3 comprises 12 residues. As DNA, the CDR3 is TGTGCCTGCCCGGGAGTTACCTATGGCTACTCCTTC. Translating gives CACPGVTYGYSF.

The chain's CDR3 is CAWEGLYEQYF. CDR3 DNA sequence: TGTGCCTGGGAGGGCCTCTACGAGCAGTACTTC. V is TRBV30 and J is TRBJ2-7; possibly TRBD2 for D (5 bases). The CDR3 runs 11 residues. Per the germline V gene, CDR1 is GTSNPN and CDR2 is SVGIG (reference sequence). The V and J ends lost 5 bases and 3 bases respectively, with 8 bases between them.